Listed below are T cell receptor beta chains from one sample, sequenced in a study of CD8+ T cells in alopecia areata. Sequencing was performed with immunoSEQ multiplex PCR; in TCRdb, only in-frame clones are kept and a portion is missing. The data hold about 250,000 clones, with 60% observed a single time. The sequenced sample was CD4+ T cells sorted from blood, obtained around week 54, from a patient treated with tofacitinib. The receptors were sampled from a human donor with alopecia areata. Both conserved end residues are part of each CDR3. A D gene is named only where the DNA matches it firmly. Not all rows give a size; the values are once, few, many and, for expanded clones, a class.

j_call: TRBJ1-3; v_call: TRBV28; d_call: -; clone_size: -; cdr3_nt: TGTGCCAGTCTCGGGAGCCCTGGAAACACCATATATTTT; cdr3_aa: CASLGSPGNTIYF
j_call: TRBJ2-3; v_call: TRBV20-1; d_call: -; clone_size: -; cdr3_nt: TGCAGTGCCGCAGGTGATACGCAGTATTTT; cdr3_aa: CSAAGDTQYF
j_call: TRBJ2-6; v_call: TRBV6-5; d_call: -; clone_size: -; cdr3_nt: TGTGCCAGCAGTTACTCTGACTCTGGGGCCAACGTCCTGACTTTC; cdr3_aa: CASSYSDSGANVLTF
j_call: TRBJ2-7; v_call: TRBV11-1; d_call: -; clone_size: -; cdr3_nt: TGTGCCAGCAGCTTATCCACCTACTACGAGCAGTACTTC; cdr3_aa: CASSLSTYYEQYF
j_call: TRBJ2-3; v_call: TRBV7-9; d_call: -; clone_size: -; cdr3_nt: TGTGCCAGCAGCTTAGGTGCGGGGCTGACAGATACGCAGTATTTT; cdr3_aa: CASSLGAGLTDTQYF
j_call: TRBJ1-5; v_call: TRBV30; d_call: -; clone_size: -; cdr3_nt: TGTGCCTGGAGTTATGGGGGCAATCAGCCCCAGCATTTT; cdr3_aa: CAWSYGGNQPQHF
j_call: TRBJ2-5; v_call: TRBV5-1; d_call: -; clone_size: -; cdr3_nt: TGCGCCAGCAGCTCGGGGCGAAATGGGGAGACCCAGTACTTC; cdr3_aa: CASSSGRNGETQYF
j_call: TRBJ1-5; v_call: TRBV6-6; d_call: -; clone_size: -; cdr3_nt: TGTGCCAGCACCAACAGGGTCGGCCAGCCCCAGCATTTT; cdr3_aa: CASTNRVGQPQHF
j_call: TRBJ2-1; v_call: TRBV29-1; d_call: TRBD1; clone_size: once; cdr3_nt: TGCAGCGTTGCCCGAGTCTACAGGGGTGAGCAGTTCTTC; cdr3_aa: CSVARVYRGEQFF
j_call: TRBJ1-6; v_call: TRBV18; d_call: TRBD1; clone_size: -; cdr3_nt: TGTGCCAGCTCACCGGACAGGAGTAATTCACCCCTCCACTTT; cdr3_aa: CASSPDRSNSPLHF
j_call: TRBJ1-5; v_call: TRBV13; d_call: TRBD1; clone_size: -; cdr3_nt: TGTGCCAGCAGCTTAAGCATCTCGGCAGGGGGTTACAATCAGCCCCAGCATTTT; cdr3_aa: CASSLSISAGGYNQPQHF
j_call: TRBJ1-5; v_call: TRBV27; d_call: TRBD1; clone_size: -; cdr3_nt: TGTGCCAGCAGCCCTACAGGGGGCCATCAGCCCCAGCATTTT; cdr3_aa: CASSPTGGHQPQHF